The 19 T cell receptor beta chains below were found in one sample sequenced in a study of cytomegalovirus exposure and HLA in healthy donors. Using immunoSEQ multiplex PCR, the repertoire was profiled, and TCRdb retains in-frame clones only, with some absent. Of about 220,000 clones in the sample, just over 85% were seen once. Input material: PBMCs. These receptors came from a woman younger than 30 in good health and CMV-seronegative.

The table lists this clone with a few counts. The chain uses TRBV9 and TRBJ2-7; 8 bases are shared with TRBD1. The CDR3 runs 14 residues. Germline loops: CDR1 SGDLS, CDR2 YYNGEE. After removal of 2 bases from V and 6 bases from J, the junction contained 7 bases not matched to a gene. The CDR3 reads CASSVDRESLEQYF. The DNA for the CDR3 is TGTGCCAGCAGCGTGGACAGGGAATCTCTCGAGCAGTACTTC.

The V gene is TRBV4-1, the J gene TRBJ2-7; the D gene is possibly TRBD2 (5 bases). The CDR3 is made up of 15 amino acids. The V and J ends lost 0 bases and 2 bases respectively, with 11 bases between them. Germline assignment: CDR1 MGHRA and CDR2 YSYEKL. This CDR3 reads CASSQEFRGTYEQYF. The DNA for the CDR3 is TGCGCCAGCAGCCAAGAGTTTCGGGGAACCTACGAGCAGTACTTC.

The V call is TRBV7-2, the J call TRBJ2-7; tentatively, D is TRBD2 (6 bases). V was clipped by 4 bases and J by 11 bases, with 21 bases between them. Germline V gene data show CDR1 as SGHTA and CDR2 as FQGNSA. This CDR3 region has 14 residues. CDR3 in amino acids: CASSSRHLAREEYF. The CDR3 region has the DNA TGTGCCAGCAGCTCGAGACACCTAGCGCGTGAAGAGTACTTC.

The gene calls are TRBV4-1 and TRBJ2-1, with a tentative D call TRBD1 (6 bases). V gave up 7 bases and J gave up 0 bases, with 13 bases separating them. The CDR3 is 15 amino acids. Looked up from germline, CDR1 is MGHRA and CDR2 is YSYEKL. The CDR3 reads CASKGDTSSYNEQFF. As DNA, the CDR3 is TGCGCCAGCAAGGGGGACACCAGCTCCTACAATGAGCAGTTCTTC.

J is TRBJ2-3 and V is TRBV19; D is unclear. The germline V and J ends were trimmed by 4 bases and 2 bases, with 13 bases remaining between them. Germline CDR1 LNHDA, CDR2 SQIVND (reference sequence). The CDR3 spans 15 residues. CDR3 bases: TGTGCCAGTAGTACCTTCGCTCTAAACACAGATACGCAGTATTTT. Residues: CASSTFALNTDTQYF.

V usage is TRBV11-2 and J usage is TRBJ1-2; TRBD1 might be the D (6 bases). The CDR3 has 15 amino acids. V gave up 1 base and J gave up 4 bases, with 13 bases separating them. CDR1 and CDR2 (germline): SGHAT, FQNNGV. CDR3 DNA: TGTGCCAGCAGCTTAGGTTTGGGCAGGGGCTATGGCTACACCTTC. This translates into CASSLGLGRGYGYTF.

V gene TRBV5-1 combines with J gene TRBJ1-2, with D possibly being TRBD1 (6 bases). Germline V lookup: CDR1 SGHRS, CDR2 YFSETQ. V was clipped by 0 bases and J by 3 bases, with 18 bases between them. The CDR3 is 17 residues long. The CDR3 DNA sequence: TGCGCCAGCAGCTTGGCGGCCCGCGGGGGGCGCGACTATGGCTACACCTTC. This sequence encodes CASSLAARGGRDYGYTF.

This clone was counted once. The V and J genes are TRBV6-1 and TRBJ1-1; TRBD1 aligns across 7 bases. V lost 5 bases, J lost 11 bases, and 8 bases stayed unmatched. The V gene's germline CDR1 is MNHNS and CDR2 SASEGT. The CDR3 extends over 12 amino acids. The CDR3 sequence: CASSLTTGRAFF. The CDR3 region has the DNA TGTGCCAGCAGTTTGACGACAGGGCGCGCTTTCTTT.

The chain uses TRBV5-6 and TRBJ2-7, with D unresolved. The V end lost 4 bases, the J end lost 1 base, and 12 bases lay between the germline ends. Germline V CDR1 and CDR2: SGHDT, YYEEEE. This CDR3 contains 14 residues. CDR3 nucleotide sequence: TGTGCCAGCAGCCCCCGGGTGGATTCCTACGAGCAGTACTTC. Amino acid sequence: CASSPRVDSYEQYF.

Worth noting for this clone: One end of the junction fails to match germline, which may point to a read error. V usage is TRBV28 and J usage is TRBJ1-1, with 8 bases lining up with TRBD1. The CDR3 length is 14 residues. Germline assignment: CDR1 MDHEN and CDR2 SYDVKM. CDR3 sequence (DNA): TGTGCCAGCAGTTCCCGACAGGGGAACAGTGAAGCTTTCTTT. It translates to CASSSRQGNSEAFF.

This clone has a handful of counts. The chain uses TRBV28 and TRBJ2-1; tentative D call: TRBD2 (6 bases). Per germline, CDR1 MDHEN and CDR2 SYDVKM. Trimming left V 4 bases short and J 2 bases short, with 12 bases between. This CDR3 has 15 amino acids. CDR3 bases: TGTGCCAGCAGTTCGTCCGGGACTGCCTACAATGAGCAGTTCTTC. Translated, it gives CASSSSGTAYNEQFF.

The chain has TRBV5-5 and TRBJ2-2, with TRBD2 matching over 10 bases. Trimming cost V 2 bases and J 1 base; bases outside gene matches: 5. CDR3 length: 17 amino acids. In germline, CDR1 is SGHKS, CDR2 YYEKEE (reference sequence). The DNA for the CDR3 is TGTGCCAGCAGCTTTGAACTAGCGGGAATGAACACCGGGGAGCTGTTTTTT. This sequence encodes CASSFELAGMNTGELFF.

The chain couples TRBV7-9 to TRBJ2-7; 8 bases are a match to TRBD2. V dropped 4 bases and J dropped 3; count of bases not matched to a gene: 2. The CDR3 is made up of 13 amino acids. Germline CDR1 SEHNR, CDR2 FQNEAQ (reference sequence). The DNA for the CDR3 is TGTGCCAGCAGCTCGGGACTAGACTACGAGCAGTACTTC. Amino acids: CASSSGLDYEQYF.

The chain has TRBV29-1 and TRBJ1-1; tentatively, D is TRBD1 (6 bases). V was cut by 7 bases and J by 4 bases, with 22 bases left in between. Germline V gene data show CDR1 as SQVTM and CDR2 as ANQGSEA. This CDR3 is built from 15 residues. In DNA, the CDR3 is TGCAGCGCCGGAGGGGGGGAAGAAAGGGGCACTGAAGCTTTCTTT. This codes for CSAGGGEERGTEAFF.

The gene calls are TRBV6-6 and TRBJ1-4, with 7 bases identical to TRBD1. Germline V gene sequence: CDR1 MNHNY, CDR2 SVGAGI (reference sequence). V lost 2 bases, J lost 12 bases, and 9 bases stayed unmatched. CDR3 length equals 14 residues. In nucleotides, the CDR3 is TGTGCCAGCAGTTACGCAGGGGGACGTGGGGAACTGTTTTTT. Translated, it gives CASSYAGGRGELFF.

This clone has a single count. The chain carries TRBV6-1 and TRBJ2-7; the D is unclear. V gave up 2 bases and J gave up 2 bases, with 13 bases separating them. Germline V lookup: CDR1 MNHNS, CDR2 SASEGT. The CDR3 runs to 15 residues. The CDR3 DNA follows: TGTGCCAGCAGTGAAACCCTCAACCCGGCCTACGAGCAGTACTTC. Protein: CASSETLNPAYEQYF.

This chain joins TRBV6-5 and TRBJ1-1; no firm D call. V was pared by 2 bases and J by 3 bases, with 10 bases between. This CDR3 contains 14 residues. Germline V CDR1 and CDR2: MNHEY, SVGAGI. In DNA, the CDR3 is TGTGCCAGCAGTTACATGCAGGAATACACTGAAGCTTTCTTT. This encodes CASSYMQEYTEAFF.

The chain combines TRBV9 with TRBJ2-3; 9 bases map to TRBD1. CDR1 and CDR2 (germline): SGDLS, YYNGEE. V was pared by 3 bases and J by 5 bases, with 10 bases of the junction left unmatched. The CDR3 runs to 16 residues. CDR3 in DNA: TGTGCCAGCAGCGCTAAGCCGGGACAGGGTAAAGATACGCAGTATTTT. Translating gives CASSAKPGQGKDTQYF. Looking up the rest from reference TRBV9 and TRBJ2-3 gives the full variable domain: DSGVTQTPKHLITATGQRVTLRCSPRSGDLSVYWYQQSLDQGLQFLIQYYNGEERAKGNILERFSAQQFPDLHSELNLSSLELGDSALYFCASSAKPGQGKDTQYFGPGTRLTVL.

This sequence joins TRBV29-1 and TRBJ2-1, with D possibly matching TRBD1 (6 bases). CDR3 length: 14 residues. The V end lost 6 bases, the J end lost 7 bases, and 19 bases lay between the germline ends. Germline CDR1 reads SQVTM; CDR2 reads ANQGSEA. This CDR3 reads CSVAHKQGLNEQFF. For the CDR3, the DNA is TGCAGCGTCGCCCATAAACAGGGATTAAATGAGCAGTTCTTC.